This T cell receptor beta chain was profiled in a study of blood T cell repertoires in COVID-19. Sequencing used immunoSEQ multiplex PCR; TCRdb keeps in-frame clones, though not all of them. The sample carries about 210,000 clones, about 85% recorded once. Germline V gives CDR1 KGHSH, CDR2 LQKENI. Trimming shortened V by 3 bases and J by 0 bases, and 5 bases separated the two germline ends. The CDR3 extends over 13 amino acids. The sequenced material came from peripheral blood. The receptor comes from a woman older than 75 with acute or convalescent COVID-19. The chain combines TRBV18 with TRBJ1-1; no clear D. Here the CDR3 reads CASSPSLNTEAFF. In nucleotides, the CDR3 is TGTGCCAGCTCACCTTCATTGAACACTGAAGCTTTCTTT.